A selection of T cell receptor beta chains follows, all from one sample in a study of cytomegalovirus exposure and HLA in healthy donors. Clones were sequenced by immunoSEQ multiplex PCR, and TCRdb holds only the in-frame ones, with some missing. The sample lists 150,000 to 200,000 clones, more than 70% occurring once. Sequences were obtained from PBMCs. The source of these receptors is a male donor in good health and CMV-seronegative. Each CDR3 is given with its conserved first and last residue. The D gene is left open where the match is weak. Size tells how often a clone was seen (once, few, many) or the class of an expanded clone, and some rows leave it out.

v_call	j_call	clone_size	d_call	cdr3_nt	cdr3_aa
TRBV9	TRBJ2-2	-	TRBD1	TGTGCCAGCAGCGTAGTTGGGACAGGGGTTAAAGAGCTGTTTTTT	CASSVVGTGVKELFF
TRBV7-9	TRBJ2-5	-	-	TGTGCCAGCAGCGACCGGGACTCCCAAGAGACCCAGTACTTC	CASSDRDSQETQYF
TRBV5-1	TRBJ2-5	-	TRBD2	TGCGCCAGCAGGCTGAACAGCGGGGCTCAAGAGACCCAGTACTTC	CASRLNSGAQETQYF
TRBV5-4	TRBJ1-1	-	-	TGTGCCAGCAAGGTGTTGGGCCCCCTAAGAGACACTGAAGCTTTCTTT	CASKVLGPLRDTEAFF
TRBV11-3	TRBJ2-1	few	TRBD1	TGTGCCAGCAGCTTAGAAAAAGGACAGGGTACGAACAATGAGCAGTTCTTC	CASSLEKGQGTNNEQFF
TRBV5-1	TRBJ1-2	-	-	TGCGCCAGCAGCATCGGAGGGACCGCTAACTATGGCTACACCTTC	CASSIGGTANYGYTF
TRBV6-5	TRBJ2-7	-	TRBD1	TGTGCCAGCAGCCTCCTTGGACAGGGGTACCACGAGCAGTACTTC	CASSLLGQGYHEQYF
TRBV5-1	TRBJ2-5	-	-	TGCGCCAGCAGCAAACTAGGTCAAGAGACCCAGTACTTC	CASSKLGQETQYF
TRBV6-4	TRBJ2-2	once	-	TGTGCCAGCAGCCCGATGACTAGCACCGGGGAGCTGTTTTTT	CASSPMTSTGELFF
TRBV6-1	TRBJ1-5	once	TRBD1	TGTGCCAGCAGGGACAGGGGAAGCAATCAGCCCCAGCATTTT	CASRDRGSNQPQHF
TRBV6-6	TRBJ1-2	-	-	TGTGCCAGCAGTTACGTCGGGGGTGCTTCGGGTGGCTACACCTTC	CASSYVGGASGGYTF
TRBV6-6	TRBJ2-5	-	TRBD2	TGTGCCAGCAGTTACTCGGGGGGGGTGGAGACCCAGTACTTC	CASSYSGGVETQYF
TRBV5-1	TRBJ1-2	-	TRBD1	TGCGCCAGCAGTACAGGGGGCAACTATGGCTACACCTTC	CASSTGGNYGYTF
TRBV25-1	TRBJ2-7	-	-	TGTGCCAGCACCCCGAGAGGACAGATCTACGAGCAGTACTTC	CASTPRGQIYEQYF
TRBV7-8	TRBJ1-1	-	-	TGTGCCAGCAGCTTGGGGGAGGGCACTGAAGCTTTCTTT	CASSLGEGTEAFF
TRBV2	TRBJ1-2	-	-	TGTGCCAGCAGTGCTTACCGGGACATGGACTATGGCTACACCTTC	CASSAYRDMDYGYTF
TRBV6-1	TRBJ1-6	-	-	TGTGCCAGCAGGCTGCGGGCAGAAAATTCACCCCTCCACTTT	CASRLRAENSPLHF
TRBV28	TRBJ1-1	-	-	TGTGCCAGCAGTCCGCACCGGGTTACGAACACTGAAGCTTTCTTT	CASSPHRVTNTEAFF
TRBV15	TRBJ2-1	-	TRBD2	TGTGCCACCAGCCTCCTAGCGGGGGGTCGGAATGAGCAGTTCTTC	CATSLLAGGRNEQFF
TRBV29-1	TRBJ2-3	-	-	TGCAGCGTCGCTGACCCCGACAGGCCGAACACAGATACGCAGTATTTT	CSVADPDRPNTDTQYF
TRBV6-5	TRBJ1-5	-	TRBD1	TGTGCCAGCAGTCGACAGGGGGAACCCCAGCATTTT	CASSRQGEPQHF
TRBV6-1	TRBJ2-1	-	TRBD2	TGTGCCAGCAGTGAAGTAACTAGCGGGAGCGGTGAGCAGTTCTTC	CASSEVTSGSGEQFF
TRBV29-1	TRBJ1-5	-	-	TGCAGCATATCAAGGGGGTCCAATCAGCCCCAGCATTTT	CSISRGSNQPQHF
TRBV6-6	TRBJ1-2	-	-	TGTGCCAGCAGTTACGAGACAGCATATGGCTACACCTTC	CASSYETAYGYTF
TRBV30	TRBJ2-7	-	TRBD1	TGTGCCTGGAGCGGGACAGTCTCCTACGAGCAGTACTTC	CAWSGTVSYEQYF
TRBV27	TRBJ1-6	-	TRBD1	TGTGCCAGCAGTATCAACAGGGGAAATAATTCACCCCTCCACTTT	CASSINRGNNSPLHF
TRBV18	TRBJ2-2	-	TRBD2	TGTGCCAGCTCACGACGGGGGACTAGCGGGAGGAACTCCAACACCGGGGAGCTGTTTTTT	CASSRRGTSGRNSNTGELFF
TRBV10-3	TRBJ2-5	-	TRBD2	TGTGCCATCAGCGTGGGACTAGCGGGAGAGACCCAGTACTTC	CAISVGLAGETQYF
TRBV14	TRBJ2-7	-	-	TGTGCCAGCAGCCCTCTGGAGAGAAACGAGCAGTACTTC	CASSPLERNEQYF
TRBV10-3	TRBJ2-7	-	TRBD1	TGTGCCATCAGTGAGTCAGGACAGGGTACCTACGAGCAGTACTTC	CAISESGQGTYEQYF
TRBV10-3	TRBJ2-1	-	TRBD1	TGTGCCATCAGTGGGACAGGGAGCGAGCAGTTCTTC	CAISGTGSEQFF
TRBV28	TRBJ1-3	-	-	TGTGCCAGCCTCTATCAGGGGTCGGGAAACACCATATATTTT	CASLYQGSGNTIYF
TRBV18	TRBJ1-1	-	TRBD1	TGTGCCAGCTCACTTTCTGTGAATCGCGGGACAGGGGCAACTGAAGCTTTCTTT	CASSLSVNRGTGATEAFF
TRBV15	TRBJ2-1	-	TRBD2	TGTGCCACCAGCAGAGACTCCCGCGGGGGACAGTTCTTC	CATSRDSRGGQFF
TRBV5-1	TRBJ2-7	-	-	TGCGCCAGCAGCCCGGACGGGGCCTACGAGCAGTACTTC	CASSPDGAYEQYF
TRBV5-3	TRBJ2-1	-	-	TGTGCCAGAAAAACAGGTTATGAGCAGTTCTTC	CARKTGYEQFF
TRBV7-9	TRBJ1-1	-	TRBD1	TGTGCCAGCAGCCAACCGAGGGGGCTGAACACTGAAGCTTTCTTT	CASSQPRGLNTEAFF
TRBV28	TRBJ2-5	-	-	TGTGCCAGCAGTTCCGGACAGTTCGGAGAGACCCAGTACTTC	CASSSGQFGETQYF
TRBV7-2	TRBJ2-1	-	-	TGTGCCAGCAGGAACAGGACACTGAACAATGAGCAGTTCTTC	CASRNRTLNNEQFF
TRBV11-2	TRBJ2-1	-	-	TGTGCCAGCACCATCCCAATGGGCGGGGTTTCCTACAATGAGCAGTTCTTC	CASTIPMGGVSYNEQFF
TRBV5-1	TRBJ2-3	-	-	TGCGCCAGCAGCCTCCCCTCCCTAGGCCCCACAGATACGCAGTATTTT	CASSLPSLGPTDTQYF
TRBV28	TRBJ2-1	-	-	TGTGCCAGCAGTCGTTCCGGGAATTTTAATGAGCAGTTCTTC	CASSRSGNFNEQFF
TRBV5-1	TRBJ2-7	-	TRBD2	TGCGCCAGCAGCCCCTCATCGGGTAGCGGGAGTTACGACGAGCAGTACTTC	CASSPSSGSGSYDEQYF
TRBV7-2	TRBJ2-3	-	-	TGTGCCAGCAGCTTAGTAGGGGGACCCTCTAGCACAGATACGCAGTATTTT	CASSLVGGPSSTDTQYF
TRBV2	TRBJ2-7	-	-	TGTGCCAGCACCGACACCGCCCGCGAGCAGTACTTC	CASTDTAREQYF
TRBV15	TRBJ2-7	once	-	TGTGCCACCAGCCCCCTCCGCGGGCACGAGCAGTACTTC	CATSPLRGHEQYF
TRBV18	TRBJ2-1	-	-	TGTGCCAGCTCATCTCCCGGACAGAGCTCCTACAATGAGCAGTTCTTC	CASSSPGQSSYNEQFF
TRBV30	TRBJ2-7	-	-	TGTGCCTGGGCACCACGACTGTCAGTGGGGCAGTACTTC	CAWAPRLSVGQYF
TRBV7-2	TRBJ2-1	-	TRBD2	TGTGCCAGCAGCTTAGTGAGCGGGAGGGCCGCCTACAATGAGCAGTTCTTC	CASSLVSGRAAYNEQFF
TRBV5-1	TRBJ2-1	-	-	TGCGCCAGCAGCCTATCAGTGGGCTATCCGCGTGGTGAGCAGTTCTTC	CASSLSVGYPRGEQFF
TRBV10-3	TRBJ2-7	-	TRBD1	TGTGCCATCAGTGAGGGGACAGGGGGCTACGAGCAGTACTTC	CAISEGTGGYEQYF
TRBV28	TRBJ1-2	-	-	TGTGCCAGCAGATCCGCACAAGGGGTCAACTATGGCTACACCTTC	CASRSAQGVNYGYTF
TRBV28	TRBJ1-2	-	TRBD1	TGTGCCAGCATTCACTTCCGGGACAGCGGTGGCTACACCTTC	CASIHFRDSGGYTF
TRBV29-1	TRBJ2-1	-	TRBD2	TGCAGCGTTGTCCCTAGGGCAAGCGGGGGGTCCCACTGGAGCTACAATGAGCAGTTCTTC	CSVVPRASGGSHWSYNEQFF